The text below deals with one T cell receptor (beta chain). This specimen comes from a study of T cell changes during pregnancy in multiple sclerosis. There are 14 residues in the CDR3. V lost 4 bases and J lost 7; bases outside the gene matches: 10. Germline-derived CDR1 and CDR2 are SGDLS and YYNGEE. Assay: immunoSEQ multiplex PCR; the TCRdb copy retains only in-frame clones and omits some. Of tens of thousands of clones in the sample, more than 90% were seen once. The receptor's source is a female donor with multiple sclerosis, enrolled in a pregnancy study. The rearrangement uses TRBV9 and TRBJ1-1; 7 bases are a match to TRBD1. The source material was CD8+ T cells from peripheral blood mononuclear cells, sampled before pregnancy. CDR3 bases: TGTGCCAGCAGCCCCCGGACAGGCAGCTTTGAAGCTTTCTTT. It codes for CASSPRTGSFEAFF.